One sample yielded the 11 T cell receptor beta chains listed below, sequenced in a study of cytomegalovirus exposure and HLA in healthy donors (dated 2017 in TCRdb). Library construction relied on the immunoSEQ multiplex PCR assay. TCRdb retrieved this table from immuneACCESS and kept in-frame rearrangements only. Not all clones are present; in checked studies, unresolved V genes account for under half, and no reason is known for the remainder. The sample table shows hundreds of thousands of clones, and 80% to 90% are seen once. The ten largest account for 2% to 2.5% of the sample. The sequenced sample was PBMCs. These TCRs come from a woman aged 18-29 years in good health and CMV-seropositive.

This clone was detected once. V and J are TRBV7-9 and TRBJ2-3; D may be TRBD2 (5 bases). This CDR3 region has 10 residues. From germline, CDR1 is SEHNR and CDR2 FQNEAQ (reference sequence). Here the CDR3 DNA reads TGTGCGGGGAGAACAGATACGCAGTATTTT. Protein product: CAGRTDTQYF.

This sequence joins TRBV2 and TRBJ1-2, with D hard to call. Trimming pared 6 bases from V and 4 bases from J, leaving 9 bases between. Germline V gives CDR1 SNHLY, CDR2 FYNNEI. The CDR3 runs to 12 residues. In DNA, the CDR3 is TGTGCCAGCAGCGCAGAGGGCTATGGCTACACCTTC. Residues: CASSAEGYGYTF.

V gene TRBV28 combines with J gene TRBJ2-4; 8 bases line up with TRBD1. CDR1 MDHEN and CDR2 SYDVKM come from the germline V gene. This CDR3 region has 20 residues. V was clipped by 5 bases and J by 1 base; unmatched bases: 19. CDR3 sequence (DNA): TGTGCCAGCAGTCCCGCTCAACGGACAGGGCTGTTCTGGGCCAAAAACATTCAGTACTTC. It specifies CASSPAQRTGLFWAKNIQYF.

The chain recombines TRBV19 with TRBJ2-7; D is undetermined. Looked up from germline, CDR1 is LNHDA and CDR2 is SQIVND (reference sequence). V was pared by 3 bases and J by 3 bases, with 9 bases between. The CDR3 runs to 13 residues. CDR3 protein: CASSIQAFYEQYF. The CDR3 nucleotides are TGTGCCAGTAGTATCCAGGCTTTCTACGAGCAGTACTTC.

The chain couples TRBV5-1 to TRBJ2-5; TRBD2 is a possible D gene (6 bases). CDR3 length: 16 amino acids. Trimming removed 6 bases at V and 5 bases at J, with 23 bases between. CDR1 is SGHRS, CDR2 YFSETQ, per germline. The CDR3 DNA sequence: TGCGCCAGCAACGCGCGAGGCGGGGCCCCCAGGGAGACCCAGTACTTC. Translated: CASNARGGAPRETQYF.

The V call is TRBV4-1, the J call TRBJ1-1, with TRBD1 matching 12 bases. The CDR3 is 17 residues long. The V gene's germline CDR1 is MGHRA and CDR2 YSYEKL. The ends lost 2 bases at V and 2 bases at J; junction bases unmatched: 6. The CDR3 spells CASSQNRDRGRNTEAFF. As DNA, the CDR3 is TGCGCCAGCAGCCAAAACCGGGACAGGGGGCGCAACACTGAAGCTTTCTTT.

The genes are TRBV2 and TRBJ1-1, with 8 bases fitting TRBD1. J was trimmed by 3 bases and V by 8 bases; bases with no gene match: 5. The CDR3 totals 13 residues. Germline V gene lookup returns CDR1 SNHLY and CDR2 FYNNEI. The chain's CDR3 is CASGQGGYTEAFF. In nucleotides, the CDR3 is TGTGCCAGCGGACAGGGAGGTTACACTGAAGCTTTCTTT.

The rearrangement links TRBV4-1 to TRBJ2-2; no firm D call. Deletions cut 3 bases from V and 1 base from J, with 6 bases between. The CDR3 sequence is 14 residues long. Germline V gene sequence: CDR1 MGHRA, CDR2 YSYEKL. CDR3 DNA sequence: TGCGCCAGCAGCCAGGCAGAGAACACCGGGGAGCTGTTTTTT. This sequence encodes CASSQAENTGELFF.

DNA of the CDR3: TGTGCCAGCAGCTTATTAAATCCTGGACAGGGGAACTATGGCTACACCTTC. Protein product: CASSLLNPGQGNYGYTF. The chain has TRBV11-2 and TRBJ1-2, with 9 bases identical to TRBD1. The CDR3 runs 17 residues. Germline loops: CDR1 SGHAT, CDR2 FQNNGV. With V trimmed by 2 bases and J by 2 bases, 9 bases remained unmatched.

The CDR3 coding sequence is TGTGCCAGCAGTCGGACAGGGGGCTTTGAGGGCTACACCTTC. As protein: CASSRTGGFEGYTF. J is TRBJ1-2 and V is TRBV27; 11 bases match TRBD1. CDR3 length: 14 residues. Germline assignment: CDR1 MNHEY and CDR2 SMNVEV (reference sequence). Trimming cost V 5 bases and J 8 bases; bases outside gene matches: 7.

The chain carries TRBV4-1 and TRBJ2-1, with D hard to call. Germline V gene sequence: CDR1 MGHRA, CDR2 YSYEKL. The CDR3 is 13 amino acids. Trimming cost V 3 bases and J 4 bases, with 7 bases left between them. The CDR3 nucleotides are TGCGCCAGCAGCCAGGCTTCTTACAATGAGCAGTTCTTC. This codes for CASSQASYNEQFF.